This T cell receptor beta chain is from a study of CD8+CD57+ T cells in acquired aplastic anemia. In the study overall: Across the sorted CD4+ and CD8+ cells, DNA amounts averaged 3.2 ug. Where healthy donors were concerned, CD4+ cells averaged approximately 9.9 million reads. Overall study results and limits: CD8+ Simpson's diversity in patients was not significantly different from that in controls. Approximately 30 was the count of CD8+ CDR3 sequences that patients shared with controls.

Trimming removed 6 bases from V and 3 bases from J; junction bases left unmatched: 6. The CDR3 is 15 amino acids. The V gene's germline CDR1 is ENHRY and CDR2 SYGVKD. Many counts were recorded for this clonotype. Its antigen is still unknown. CDR3 and TCR beta VDJ profiling relied on a genomic DNA template. MiXCR, applied by TCRdb to the reads, yields one record per CDR3 protein. Of some 220,000 distinct CDR3 sequences listed, 34% are singletons. The V call is TRBV10-3, the J call TRBJ2-2; 8 nucleotides match TRBD2. Sequencing was performed on sorted CD4+, CD8+, or CD8+CD57+ T cells (not recorded which) from PBMCs. This TCR derives from a human donor in good health, serving as a control. Here the CDR3 reads CAIRRLAPDTGELFF. The CDR3 region has the DNA TGTGCCATCAGGAGACTAGCGCCCGACACCGGGGAGCTGTTTTTT.